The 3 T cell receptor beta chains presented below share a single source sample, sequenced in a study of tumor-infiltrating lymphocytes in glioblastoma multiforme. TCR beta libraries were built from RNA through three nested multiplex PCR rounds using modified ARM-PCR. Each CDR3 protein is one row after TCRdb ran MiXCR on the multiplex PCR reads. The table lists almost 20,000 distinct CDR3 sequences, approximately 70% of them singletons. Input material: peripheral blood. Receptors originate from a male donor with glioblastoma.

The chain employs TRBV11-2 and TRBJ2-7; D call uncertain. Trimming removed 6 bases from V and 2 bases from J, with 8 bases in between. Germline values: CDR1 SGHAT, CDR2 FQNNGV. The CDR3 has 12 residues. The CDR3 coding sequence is TGTGCCAGCAGGTCATTAACCTACGAGCAGTACTTC. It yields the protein CASRSLTYEQYF.

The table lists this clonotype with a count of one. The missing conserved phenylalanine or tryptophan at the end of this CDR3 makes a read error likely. CDR3 residues: CASTPSFGQGLAVNARELFY. CDR3 nucleotides: TGTGCCAGCACCCCCTCATTCGGCCAAGGGCTAGCGGTAAACGCCAGGGAGCTGTTTTAT. This chain connects TRBV11-2 to TRBJ2-2; 7 bases map to TRBD2. CDR3 size: 20 residues. J was trimmed by 9 bases and V by 7 bases; bases with no gene match: 29. CDR1 SGHAT and CDR2 FQNNGV come from the germline V gene.

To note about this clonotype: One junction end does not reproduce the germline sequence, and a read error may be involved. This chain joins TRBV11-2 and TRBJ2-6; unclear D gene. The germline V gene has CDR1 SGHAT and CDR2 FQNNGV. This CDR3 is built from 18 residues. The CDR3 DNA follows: TGTGCCAGCAACCGCCGGCTGGCCCCGAGCTCTTGGGCCAACGTCCTGACTTTC. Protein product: CASNRRLAPSSWANVLTF.